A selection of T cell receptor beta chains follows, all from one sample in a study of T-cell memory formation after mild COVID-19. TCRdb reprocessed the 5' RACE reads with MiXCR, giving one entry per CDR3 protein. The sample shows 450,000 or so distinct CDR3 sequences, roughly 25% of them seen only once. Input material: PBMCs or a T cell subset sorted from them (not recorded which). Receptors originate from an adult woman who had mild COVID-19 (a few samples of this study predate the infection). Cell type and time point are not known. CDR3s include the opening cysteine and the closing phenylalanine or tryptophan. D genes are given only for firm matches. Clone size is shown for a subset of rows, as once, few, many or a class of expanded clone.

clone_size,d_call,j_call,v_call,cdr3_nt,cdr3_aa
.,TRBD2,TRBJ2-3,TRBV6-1,TGTGCCAGCAGTGTGGCTAGCGGGGCGTTTGGGGAAGGCACAGATACGCAGTATTTT,CASSVASGAFGEGTDTQYF
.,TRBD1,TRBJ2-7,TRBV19,TGTGCCACCGGGACAGTTTGGGAGCAGTACTTC,CATGTVWEQYF
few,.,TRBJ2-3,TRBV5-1,TGCGCCAGCAGCTCCCCGGGGTCGTGGGGGTCAGATACGCAGTATTTT,CASSSPGSWGSDTQYF
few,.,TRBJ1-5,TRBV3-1,TGTGCCAGCAGCCCGGCCCCGTACAGTTCGATTAGCAATCAGCCCCAGCATTTT,CASSPAPYSSISNQPQHF
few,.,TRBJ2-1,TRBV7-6,TGTGCCAGCAGCTTAGGGGCGGGGGCCCCCTACAATGAGCAGTTCTTC,CASSLGAGAPYNEQFF
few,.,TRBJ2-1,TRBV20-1,TGCAGTGCTAGACTAAATCCATATGAGCAGTTCTTC,CSARLNPYEQFF
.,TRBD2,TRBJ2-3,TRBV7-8,TGTGCCAGCAGCTCCGCGGGAGACCACCTCCTCACAGATACGCAGTATTTT,CASSSAGDHLLTDTQYF
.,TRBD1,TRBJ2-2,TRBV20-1,TGCAGTGCGAGGGACAGGGGAAACACCGGGGAGCTGTTTTTT,CSARDRGNTGELFF
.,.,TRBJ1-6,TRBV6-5,TGTGCCAGCAGTTACCGGGACACAGAAAATTCACCCATCCACTTT,CASSYRDTENSPIHF
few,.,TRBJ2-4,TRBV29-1,TGCAGCGTTGGCAGGGACTCCAAAAACATTCAGTACTTC,CSVGRDSKNIQYF
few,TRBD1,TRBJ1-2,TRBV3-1,TGTGCCAGCAGCCTGGGACAGGCCTATGGCTACACCTTC,CASSLGQAYGYTF
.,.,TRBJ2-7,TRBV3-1,TGTGCCAGCAGCCCCCACGGGGGAGGAAGGTACGAGCAGTACTTC,CASSPHGGGRYEQYF
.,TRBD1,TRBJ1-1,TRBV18,TGTGCCAGCTCACCCGACAGGGGTTACGCTGAAGCTTTCTTT,CASSPDRGYAEAFF
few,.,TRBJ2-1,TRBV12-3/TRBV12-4,TGTGCCAGCAGTTTAAAGGCCTCCCCCGGTGAGCAGTTCTTC,CASSLKASPGEQFF
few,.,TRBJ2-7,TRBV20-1,TGCAGTGCTAGACTTGGGGGTTCTTACGAGCAGTACTTC,CSARLGGSYEQYF
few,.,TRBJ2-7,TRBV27,TGTGCCAGCAGTTTAAAGGCACCAGAGTACGAGCAGTACTTC,CASSLKAPEYEQYF
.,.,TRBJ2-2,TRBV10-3,TGTGCCATCAAGAACGAGGGGGACGCCACCGGGGAGCTGTTTTTT,CAIKNEGDATGELFF
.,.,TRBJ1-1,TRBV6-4,TGTGCCAGCAGGAGGGAAGAAAACACTGAAGCTTTCTTT,CASRREENTEAFF
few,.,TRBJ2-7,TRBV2,TGTGCCAGCAGTGAAGGGTCGTACGAGCAGTACTTC,CASSEGSYEQYF
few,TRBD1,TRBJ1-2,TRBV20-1,TGCAGTGCGGGCACGGGACAGGTATTCAGATATGGCTACACCTTC,CSAGTGQVFRYGYTF
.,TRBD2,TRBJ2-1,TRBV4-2,TGTGCCAGAAGCCTTAAATGGACTAGCGGGAGTAATGAGCAGTTCTTC,CARSLKWTSGSNEQFF
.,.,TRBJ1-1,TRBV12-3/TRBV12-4,TGTGCCAGCAGACTTATGAACACTGAAGCTTTCTTT,CASRLMNTEAFF
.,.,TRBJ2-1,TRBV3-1,TGTGCCAGCAGCCAATACCTAACTTCGAACAATGAGCAGTTCTTC,CASSQYLTSNNEQFF
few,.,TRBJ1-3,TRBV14,TGTGCCAGCAGCCAAGAACCGTGGGGCGGACGTGGAAACACCATATATTTT,CASSQEPWGGRGNTIYF
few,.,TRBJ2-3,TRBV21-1,TGTGCCACCAACTATTGGGCTAGCGGGAGGATAGATACGCAGTATTTT,CATNYWASGRIDTQYF
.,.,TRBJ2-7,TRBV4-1,TGCGCCAGCAGCCAAGGGAGCAGGCTAGCAAAGTACTTC,CASSQGSRLAKYF
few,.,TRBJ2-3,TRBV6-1,TGTGCCAGCAGTGAAGCAGTGCAGCACACAGATACGCAGTATTTT,CASSEAVQHTDTQYF
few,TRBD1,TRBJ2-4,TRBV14,TGTGCCAGCAGCCGTCAGGGGGCGGCCAAAAACATTCAGTACTTC,CASSRQGAAKNIQYF
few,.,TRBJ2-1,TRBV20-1,TGCAGTGCTAGTTTTGGCCCCACGGGTGAGCAGTTCTTC,CSASFGPTGEQFF